These 32 T cell receptor beta chains were all obtained from the same sample, sequenced in a study of blood T cell repertoires in COVID-19. The repertoire was sequenced with immunoSEQ multiplex PCR; TCRdb's copy has only in-frame clones and lacks some. The profile shows around 95,000 clones, over 70% of them singletons. The source material was peripheral blood. These receptor sequences come from a woman at least 80 years old with acute or convalescent COVID-19.

The CDR3 here is CASRPQGQMETQYF. The CDR3 nucleotides read TGTGCCAGCAGACCACAGGGTCAGATGGAGACCCAGTACTTC. The V call is TRBV5-4, the J call TRBJ2-5; D is possibly TRBD1 (6 bases). CDR3 length equals 14 residues. Germline V gives CDR1 SGHNT, CDR2 YYREEE (reference sequence). With 5 bases removed from V and 5 bases from J, the gap between germline ends came to 16 bases.

V gene TRBV5-1 combines with J gene TRBJ2-3; 8 bases are shared with TRBD1. In germline, CDR1 is SGHRS, CDR2 YFSETQ. Losses at the gene ends were 2 bases for V and 3 bases for J; bases not matched to a gene: 20. The CDR3 extends over 20 amino acids. The CDR3 is CASSFSVRAGGIIGTDTQYF. DNA for the CDR3: TGCGCCAGCAGCTTCAGTGTGCGGGCAGGGGGCATAATTGGGACAGATACGCAGTATTTT. Based on the CDR3 plus reference TRBV5-1 and TRBJ2-3, the full variable domain is KAGVTQTPRYLIKTRGQQVTLSCSPISGHRSVSWYQQTPGQGLQFLFEYFSETQRNKGNFPGRFSGRQFSNSRSEMNVSTLELGDSALYLCASSFSVRAGGIIGTDTQYFGPGTRLTVL.

The chain employs TRBV30 and TRBJ2-7; 8 nucleotides agree with TRBD2. V lost 2 bases, J lost 3 bases, and 6 bases stayed unmatched. The germline V gene encodes CDR1 GTSNPN and CDR2 SVGIG (reference sequence). The CDR3 is made up of 14 amino acids. CDR3 bases: TGTGCCTGGAGTTCCGCGGGGGGTATCTACGAGCAGTACTTC. Protein sequence: CAWSSAGGIYEQYF. The complete variable domain, with remaining parts taken from reference TRBV30 and TRBJ2-7, reads SQTIHQWPATLVQPVGSPLSLECTVEGTSNPNLYWYRQAAGRGLQLLFYSVGIGQISSEVPQNLSASRPQDRQFILSSKKLLLSDSGFYLCAWSSAGGIYEQYFGPGTRLTVT.

The rearrangement joins TRBV7-2 to TRBJ1-1; D may be TRBD1 (6 bases). Deletions cut 6 bases from V and 6 bases from J, with 17 bases between. Germline-derived CDR1 and CDR2 are SGHTA and FQGNSA. The CDR3 has 14 amino acids. The CDR3 spells CASRPQGFVAEAFF. DNA of the CDR3: TGTGCCAGCAGACCACAGGGCTTTGTGGCTGAAGCTTTCTTT.

There are many counts of this clone. The V gene is TRBV13, the J gene TRBJ2-1; TRBD2 might be the D (6 bases). This CDR3 has 15 residues. Germline-derived CDR1 and CDR2 are PRHDT and FYEKMQ (reference sequence). The V end lost 2 bases, the J end lost 7 bases, and 15 bases lay between the germline ends. The CDR3 sequence: CASSLRLGGWNEQFF. The CDR3 region has the DNA TGTGCCAGCAGCTTAAGACTAGGAGGTTGGAATGAGCAGTTCTTC.

This clone was detected ten times or more. The J gene is TRBJ1-3, the V gene TRBV5-4, with 7 nucleotides matching TRBD1. Losses at the gene ends were 5 bases for V and 6 bases for J; bases not matched to a gene: 17. CDR1 is SGHNT, CDR2 YYREEE, per germline (reference sequence). The CDR3 spans 17 residues. The CDR3 protein is CASSPRDRSKRENTIYF. CDR3 coding DNA: TGTGCCAGCAGTCCAAGGGACAGATCTAAAAGGGAAAACACCATATATTTT.

The chain combines TRBV28 with TRBJ1-2, with D unclear. Trimming cost V 2 bases and J 13 bases, with 14 bases left between them. The germline V gene has CDR1 MDHEN and CDR2 SYDVKM. CDR3 size: 12 residues. The CDR3 DNA sequence: TGTGCCAGCAGTTTACGGGTATCCATGCGCACCTTC. This gives the protein CASSLRVSMRTF.

The chain carries TRBV9 and TRBJ2-5; D is unresolved. In germline, CDR1 is SGDLS, CDR2 YYNGEE. The germline V and J ends were trimmed by 4 bases and 4 bases, with 8 bases remaining between them. The CDR3 runs 12 residues. CDR3 sequence reads: CASSPPSETQYF. For the CDR3, the DNA is TGTGCCAGCAGCCCCCCCTCAGAGACCCAGTACTTC. Filled out from reference TRBV9 and TRBJ2-5, the complete variable domain reads DSGVTQTPKHLITATGQRVTLRCSPRSGDLSVYWYQQSLDQGLQFLIQYYNGEERAKGNILERFSAQQFPDLHSELNLSSLELGDSALYFCASSPPSETQYFGPGTRLLVL.

This clone was seen once. CDR3 sequence reads: CASSFRGMGNTIYF. The CDR3 DNA follows: TGTGCCAGCAGCTTCAGGGGGATGGGAAACACCATATATTTT. This sequence joins TRBV7-4 and TRBJ1-3; 7 nucleotides line up with TRBD1. The germline V gene encodes CDR1 SGHVT and CDR2 SQSDAQ. The CDR3 has 14 residues. V trimming: 3 bases; J trimming: 4 bases; junction bases outside the gene matches: 3.

The V gene is TRBV27, the J gene TRBJ2-7; 12 bases are shared with TRBD2. V shed 7 bases and J 2 bases; nucleotides not matched to a gene: 6. The CDR3 has 15 residues. Germline V lookup: CDR1 MNHEY, CDR2 SMNVEV (reference sequence). CDR3: CASTRLAGGTYEQYV. CDR3 bases: TGTGCCAGCACCCGCCTAGCGGGGGGGACCTACGAGCAGTACGTC.

The rearrangement joins TRBV24-1 to TRBJ2-3; 8 nucleotides align to TRBD2. V dropped 3 bases and J dropped 5; count of bases not matched to a gene: 15. Germline loops: CDR1 KGHDR, CDR2 SFDVKD. The CDR3 length is 18 residues. In DNA form, the CDR3 reads TGTGCCACCAGTGATGACAAACCCGGCACTAGCGGTGGAGATACGCAGTATTTT. This codes for CATSDDKPGTSGGDTQYF.

The V gene is TRBV24-1, the J gene TRBJ1-2; 11 bases line up with TRBD1. The CDR3 has 15 amino acids. J was trimmed by 4 bases and V by 4 bases; bases with no gene match: 4. Germline V gives CDR1 KGHDR, CDR2 SFDVKD. CDR3 coding DNA: TGTGCCACCAGTGACGGGACAGGGGGTTTCTATGGCTACACCTTC. Its protein product is CATSDGTGGFYGYTF.

The J gene is TRBJ1-1, the V gene TRBV5-1; unclear D gene. Germline CDR1 reads SGHRS; CDR2 reads YFSETQ. This CDR3 comprises 14 residues. Trimming pared 7 bases from V and 5 bases from J, leaving 18 bases between. The chain's CDR3 is CASRAKEERTEAFF. The CDR3 DNA follows: TGCGCCAGCCGGGCCAAGGAGGAGAGGACTGAAGCTTTCTTT.

This chain uses TRBV6-5 with TRBJ1-5, with D unresolved. V lost 11 bases and J 2 bases, leaving 10 bases between the germline ends. CDR1 and CDR2 from the germline V gene are MNHEY and SVGAGI. CDR3 length: 12 amino acids. The CDR3 DNA is TGTGCCTCAACAGTCGGCAATCAGCCCCAGCATTTT. Protein: CASTVGNQPQHF.

This clone was found once. The rearrangement uses TRBV28 and TRBJ1-1; TRBD1 agrees at 10 bases. The germline CDR1 and CDR2 sequences are MDHEN and SYDVKM. The length of the CDR3 is 16 residues. V was pared by 3 bases and J by 4 bases, with 8 bases of the junction left unmatched. This CDR3 reads CASSFAGQGTSTEAFF. CDR3 bases: TGTGCCAGCAGTTTTGCGGGACAGGGGACCAGCACTGAAGCTTTCTTT.

The V call is TRBV18, the J call TRBJ2-1; D not resolved. This CDR3 has 12 amino acids. CDR1 is KGHSH, CDR2 LQKENI, per germline. Trimming left V 4 bases short and J 7 bases short, with 8 bases between. DNA of the CDR3: TGTGCCAGCTCACTGACTCGGAATGAGCAGTTCTTC. Encoded protein: CASSLTRNEQFF. The full variable domain, with the rest looked up from reference TRBV18 and TRBJ2-1, is NAGVMQNPRHLVRRRGQEARLRCSPMKGHSHVYWYRQLPEEGLKFMVYLQKENIIDESGMPKERFSAEFPKEGPSILRIQQVVRGDSAAYFCASSLTRNEQFFGPGTRLTVL.

J is TRBJ2-3 and V is TRBV10-2; 9 bases match TRBD2. Unmatched junction bases numbered 7, after V lost 7 bases and J lost 2 bases. Per the germline V gene, CDR1 is WSHSY and CDR2 is SAAADI. The CDR3 runs 15 residues. CDR3 sequence reads: CASTTLAGHTDTQYF. The CDR3 DNA reads as TGCGCCAGCACCACACTAGCGGGTCACACAGATACGCAGTATTTT.

The V call is TRBV12-3 or TRBV12-4, the J call TRBJ1-1; possible D gene TRBD1, 5 bases. V was pared by 9 bases and J by 6 bases, with 17 bases between. The CDR3 runs to 13 residues. The CDR3 nucleotides are TGTGCCAGTAGGGGTGAAGTATCGGCTGAAGCTTTCTTT. Translated: CASRGEVSAEAFF.

The chain employs TRBV2 and TRBJ1-5; 7 bases are shared with TRBD1. Germline V gene sequence: CDR1 SNHLY, CDR2 FYNNEI. After removal of 6 bases from V and 4 bases from J, the junction contained 9 bases not matched to a gene. The CDR3 consists of 15 residues. Here the CDR3 reads CASRDDRVGNQPQHF. In nucleotides, the CDR3 is TGTGCCAGCAGGGACGACAGGGTTGGTAATCAGCCCCAGCATTTT. Full variable domain (rest looked up from reference TRBV2 and TRBJ1-5): EPEVTQTPSHQVTQMGQEVILRCVPISNHLYFYWYRQILGQKVEFLVSFYNNEISEKSEIFDDQFSVERPDGSNFTLKIRSTKLEDSAMYFCASRDDRVGNQPQHFGDGTRLSIL.

This chain joins TRBV7-2 and TRBJ2-7; 7 nucleotides match TRBD1. The CDR3 totals 16 residues. Germline V lookup: CDR1 SGHTA, CDR2 FQGNSA. The ends lost 0 bases at V and 6 bases at J; junction bases unmatched: 11. Here the CDR3 reads CASSLALAGGRSEQYF. The DNA for the CDR3 is TGTGCCAGCAGCTTAGCGCTGGCAGGGGGTCGATCCGAGCAGTACTTC.

The chain joins TRBV2 to TRBJ1-2; D is perhaps TRBD1 (5 bases). Trimming shortened V by 6 bases and J by 8 bases, and 16 bases separated the two germline ends. The germline CDR1 and CDR2 sequences are SNHLY and FYNNEI. This CDR3 has 13 residues. The CDR3 nucleotides read TGTGCCAGCAGCCCCCTGGGAGGGACCGGCTACACCTTC. It translates to CASSPLGGTGYTF.

This sequence joins TRBV6-5 and TRBJ1-2; TRBD1 agrees at 12 bases. The V gene's germline CDR1 is MNHEY and CDR2 SVGAGI. CDR3 length equals 15 residues. Unmatched junction bases numbered 9, after V lost 5 bases and J lost 8 bases. CDR3 residues: CASSPGTGGTGGYTF. CDR3 nucleotide sequence: TGTGCCAGCAGTCCCGGGACAGGGGGCACGGGGGGCTACACCTTC.

This clone was detected only once. As DNA, the CDR3 is TGCGCCAGCAGCTTGGGGACAGGGGGAAACACCATATATTTT. Translation: CASSLGTGGNTIYF. This chain joins TRBV5-1 and TRBJ1-3, with 8 bases identical to TRBD1. J lost 4 bases, V lost 0 bases, and 0 bases had no gene match. The CDR3 is 14 amino acids. Germline V CDR1 and CDR2: SGHRS, YFSETQ.

This clone was recorded once. The chain employs TRBV7-9 and TRBJ1-1, with TRBD1 identical over 8 bases. Germline V lookup: CDR1 SEHNR, CDR2 FQNEAQ (reference sequence). J lost 4 bases, V lost 6 bases, and 10 bases had no gene match. This CDR3 spans 15 amino acids. The CDR3 is CASSLGQGTVTEAFF. As DNA, the CDR3 is TGTGCCAGCAGTCTCGGACAGGGAACGGTCACTGAAGCTTTCTTT.

The chain couples TRBV18 to TRBJ1-5; TRBD1 aligns across 9 bases. The CDR3 sequence is 14 residues long. Germline trimming cut 3 bases from V and 5 bases from J; bases unmatched to any gene: 2. Per the germline V gene, CDR1 is KGHSH and CDR2 is LQKENI. The CDR3 DNA is TGTGCCAGCTCACCGGACAGGGGAGATCAGCCCCAGCATTTT. This codes for CASSPDRGDQPQHF. The variable domain in full, completed from reference TRBV18 and TRBJ1-5, reads NAGVMQNPRHLVRRRGQEARLRCSPMKGHSHVYWYRQLPEEGLKFMVYLQKENIIDESGMPKERFSAEFPKEGPSILRIQQVVRGDSAAYFCASSPDRGDQPQHFGDGTRLSIL.

The rearrangement links TRBV2 to TRBJ1-2, with D unresolved. V lost 4 bases and J 7 bases, leaving 13 bases between the germline ends. The CDR3 sequence is 13 residues long. Germline V gives CDR1 SNHLY, CDR2 FYNNEI. The CDR3 loop is CASSGNPKSGYTF. The CDR3 DNA reads as TGTGCCAGCAGTGGAAACCCAAAGAGTGGCTACACCTTC.

The rearrangement links TRBV11-2 to TRBJ1-1; the match to TRBD1 covers 9 bases. The J segment lost 5 bases and the V segment lost 5 bases, leaving 9 bases of the junction unmatched. CDR3 length equals 15 residues. Germline CDR1 is SGHAT and CDR2 is FQNNGV. CDR3 region: CASSTITGGRTEAFF. Here the CDR3 DNA reads TGTGCCAGCAGCACTATTACAGGGGGCAGGACTGAAGCTTTCTTT.

The chain carries TRBV28 and TRBJ2-1, with 12 bases matching TRBD2. CDR3 length: 16 amino acids. Germline lookup yields CDR1 MDHEN and CDR2 SYDVKM. Trimming at V came to 4 bases and at J to 8 bases, leaving 9 bases not matched to a gene. CDR3 loop: CASSSPSGGAFDEQFF. For the CDR3, the DNA is TGTGCCAGCAGTTCTCCTAGCGGGGGGGCTTTTGATGAGCAGTTCTTC. The whole variable domain, filled in from reference TRBV28 and TRBJ2-1, reads DVKVTQSSRYLVKRTGEKVFLECVQDMDHENMFWYRQDPGLGLRLIYFSYDVKMKEKGDIPEGYSVSREKKERFSLILESASTNQTSMYLCASSSPSGGAFDEQFFGPGTRLTVL.

For this clone: The junction shows a germline mismatch at one end, possibly a read error. The rearrangement joins TRBV19 to TRBJ1-5; 7 bases are a match to TRBD1. The CDR3 runs to 13 residues. The germline V gene encodes CDR1 LNHDA and CDR2 SQIVND (reference sequence). The CDR3, as DNA: TGTGCCAGTAGTCTAGACAGGGATCAGCCCCAGCATTTT. This encodes CASSLDRDQPQHF. Drawing the rest from reference TRBV19 and TRBJ1-5, the complete variable domain is DGGITQSPKYLFRKEGQNVTLSCEQNLNHDAMYWYRQDPGQGLRLIYYSQIVNDFQKGDIAEGYSVSREKKESFPLTVTSAQKNPTAFYLCASSLDRDQPQHFGDGTRLSIL.

The chain couples TRBV5-5 to TRBJ2-1; D may be TRBD1 (6 bases). Germline V CDR1 and CDR2: SGHKS, YYEKEE (reference sequence). The length of the CDR3 is 13 residues. Trimming pared 3 bases from V and 4 bases from J, leaving 8 bases between. The CDR3 sequence: CASSSQGYNEQFF. The CDR3 coding sequence is TGTGCCAGCAGCTCTCAGGGGTACAATGAGCAGTTCTTC.

This clone appeared a few times. The chain has TRBV29-1 and TRBJ2-7; 10 nucleotides match TRBD1. The CDR3 contains 14 residues. J gave up 4 bases and V 7 bases, and 10 bases lay outside the gene matches. CDR1 is SQVTM and CDR2 is ANQGSEA in the germline V gene. Here the CDR3 reads CSAPPGQGTYEQYV. CDR3 in DNA: TGCAGCGCCCCGCCGGGACAGGGGACGTACGAGCAGTACGTC.

The genes are TRBV7-8 and TRBJ2-2; 13 bases are shared with TRBD2. V shed 5 bases, J shed 1 base, and the junction held 7 bases outside the gene matches. The CDR3 consists of 18 residues. In germline, CDR1 is SGHVS, CDR2 FQNEAQ. DNA for the CDR3: TGTGCCAGCAGCATATTGGGACTAGCGGGGTTGAACACCGGGGAGCTGTTTTTT. Amino acids: CASSILGLAGLNTGELFF.